This T cell receptor (beta chain) stems from a study of OX40 agonist ivuxolimab in advanced cancers. The study in broad terms: Ivuxolimab was an agonistic, fully human IgG2 monoclonal antibody directed against OX40 (CD134), a costimulatory receptor. Among the 52 dose-escalation patients, approximately 20 had hepatocellular carcinoma, approximately 15 melanoma, 9 renal cell carcinoma and 9 head and neck cancer. Intravenous ivuxolimab was administered to patients every 2 weeks at six dose levels: 0.01, 0.1, 0.3, 1.5, 3 and 10 mg/kg. Prior anti-PD-1, anti-PD-L1 or anti-CTLA-4 therapy was permitted, and about two fifths of dose-escalation patients had received checkpoint inhibitors. The paper covers the monotherapy dose-escalation part of the phase I ivuxolimab trial, which included N of about 50 patients. Partial responses were achieved by three dose-escalation patients, of whom one had hepatocellular carcinoma and two had cutaneous melanoma. The dose-escalation cohort was over 70% male with a mean age of around 62 years, ranging from roughly 20 to 80. The point of sequencing TCRbeta in the periphery was to test whether ivuxolimab changed TCR sequence diversity and drove clonal T-cell expansion. On the study overall, not on this receptor specifically: Low levels of normalized T-cell clonal expansion were also shown by some nonresponding patients. Clonal expansion of both CD4+ and CD8+ blood T cells was observed from baseline to week 6 at doses 0.1 to 3.0 mg/kg. Which antigens the clonally expanded peripheral T cells were specific for was not determined. Partial responders in the 0.1-3.0 mg/kg groups had among the lowest normalized peripheral clonal expansion, especially among CD8+ T cells. On average, CD8+ T cells showed more expanded clones than CD4+ T cells after ivuxolimab.

A word on this clone: This receptor's antigen is unknown. It has no much larger one-base neighbor in the sample; base qualities were not kept.

Patients with autoimmune disease history or receiving systemic immunosuppression were excluded from the trial. Peripheral blood for TCR sequencing was collected from all dose cohorts at baseline, on cycle 4 day 1, and on cycle 7 day 1. Samples came from an open-label, multicenter, first-in-human phase I dose-escalation trial of ivuxolimab. Adults with locally advanced or metastatic melanoma, renal cell carcinoma, hepatocellular carcinoma or head and neck squamous cell carcinoma were enrolled in the trial. Before TCR sequencing, CD4+ T cells and CD8+ T cells from peripheral blood were sorted into separate populations. To sequence the TCRbeta CDR3 region, genomic DNA was isolated from the sorted cells. The immunoSEQ Assay was used to sequence the TCRbeta CDR3 regions. This immuneACCESS table, as held by TCRdb, lists in-frame sequences with V and J called but not all clones. Of the missing ones, under half trace to an unresolved V gene in checked studies; the others have no known cause. This sample holds 70,000 to 85,000 clones; 88% were observed only once. The biggest ten clones account for roughly 1% of the sample.

The germline V end is reduced by 5 bases and the J end by 3 bases; junction bases left unmatched: 6. As encoded in the germline V gene, CDR1 is SNHLY while CDR2 is FYNNEI. The CDR3, cysteine through phenylalanine, is 16 amino acids long. The CDR3 DNA has 48 bases and is translated from base 1. The TCR was taken from an adult with an advanced solid tumor such as melanoma, head and neck, liver or kidney cancer. The sample consisted of CD4+ or CD8+ T cells sorted from blood, taken in a trial of the OX40 agonist ivuxolimab. The chain links TRBV2 with TRBJ1-6; 8 of the junction bases match TRBD1. CDR3 region: CASSSTGAHYNSPLHF. The DNA is as follows: TGTGCCAGCAGTTCGACAGGGGCGCACTATAATTCACCCCTCCACTTT.